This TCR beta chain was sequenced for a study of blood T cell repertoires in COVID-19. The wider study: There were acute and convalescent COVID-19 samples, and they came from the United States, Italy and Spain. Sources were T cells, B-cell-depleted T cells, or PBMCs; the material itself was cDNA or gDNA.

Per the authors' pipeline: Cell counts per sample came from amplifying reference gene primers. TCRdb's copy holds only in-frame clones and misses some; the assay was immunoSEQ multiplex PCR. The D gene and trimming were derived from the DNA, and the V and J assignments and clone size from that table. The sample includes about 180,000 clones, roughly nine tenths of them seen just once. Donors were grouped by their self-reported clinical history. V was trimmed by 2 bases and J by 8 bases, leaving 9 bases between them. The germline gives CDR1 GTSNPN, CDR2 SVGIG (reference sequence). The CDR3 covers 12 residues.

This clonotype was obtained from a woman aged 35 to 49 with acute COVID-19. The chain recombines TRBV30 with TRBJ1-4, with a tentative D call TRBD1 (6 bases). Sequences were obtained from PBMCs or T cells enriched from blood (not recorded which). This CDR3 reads CAWSTRGEKLFF. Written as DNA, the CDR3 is TGTGCCTGGAGTACTAGGGGGGAAAAACTGTTTTTT.